This T cell receptor beta chain stems from a study of a mutant IDH1 vaccine in newly diagnosed glioma. Time point indicated: week 47, end of study. Vaccine doses each comprised 300 ug of mutant IDH1 20-mer peptide, with topical imiquimod. The protocol was immunoSEQ multiplex PCR, while the TCRdb copy is restricted to in-frame clones and leaves out a portion. The data hold some 49,000 clones, with 60% to 85% observed a single time. Details on this clone: Its matching antigen is unknown.

The clonotype was recovered from a woman between 35 and 50 years old with glioma. Some clones in this sample may be carry-over from other donors' samples. Source: PBMCs, taken from a glioma patient whose treatment included an IDH1 peptide vaccine.

The CDR3 reads CASSVNNYNEQFF. The CDR3 nucleotides are TGTGCCAGCAGTGTAAACAACTACAATGAGCAGTTCTTC. The V and J genes are TRBV2 and TRBJ2-1; D gene uncertain. V was shortened by 4 bases and J by 3 bases, with 7 bases between the two germline ends. Per germline, CDR1 SNHLY and CDR2 FYNNEI. This CDR3 has 13 amino acids.